This T cell receptor beta chain was obtained from a study of T cells in Graves' hyperthyroidism and ophthalmopathy. General observations from the study: Most expanded thyroid clonotypes above 0.001 also appeared in blood.

This CDR3 has 15 amino acids. J gave up 2 bases and V 7 bases, and 11 bases lay outside the gene matches. CDR1 and CDR2 (germline): SNHLY, FYNNEI. Enrolled ophthalmopathy patients presented with a Clinical Activity Score of at least 3, a NOSPECS grade of at least 4, and disease duration under 3 months. For the diagnoses, clinical symptoms, serum thyroxine and TRAb, thyroid ultrasound and orbital computed tomography were used. Fresh peripheral blood, 7.5 to 10 ml of it, supplied the PBMCs. This clonotype was observed many times. What it binds is unknown. Amplification of TCR beta CDR3 regions used RNA as the template. A set of HTBI primers served as the primers for a first-round RT-PCR of the TCR CDR3. TCRdb fed the multiplex PCR reads into MiXCR, producing one record per CDR3 protein. The sample has a few hundred thousand distinct CDR3 sequences, about a sixth seen once; the top ten hold roughly 3.5%.

The clonotype comes from a middle-aged woman with Graves' ophthalmopathy. The chain has TRBV2 and TRBJ2-7; 7 nucleotides match TRBD1. Specimen: blood. CDR3 nucleotides: TGTGCCAGCACTCGACCCGGACAGGCTCCCTACGAGCAGTACTTC. Residues: CASTRPGQAPYEQYF.